The sequence of this T cell receptor (beta chain) was determined in a study of beta chain features in type 1 diabetes. Study-wide results and limits: Any PCR bias toward short templates would affect both groups alike.

This clone showed up just a few times. The antigen is unknown. All sorted populations exceeded 98% purity. The isolated RNA, all of it, was reverse transcribed, so expressed TCRB transcripts were what got sequenced. Method: immunoSEQ multiplex PCR; TCRdb's copy keeps in-frame clones and lacks some. Of under 250,000 clones listed, around 26% are singletons. The CDR3 loop spans 15 amino acids. J lost 0 bases, V lost 1 base, and 2 bases had no gene match. Sequencing input: central memory CD4+ T cells from blood. The sequence was obtained from a man younger than 45 in good health. This chain uses TRBV23-1 with TRBJ1-1, with 7 bases aligning to TRBD1. TRBV23-1 is treated as an ORF (open reading frame) with a function not yet certain. The CDR3 loop is CASSQFDRVNTEAFF. In nucleotides, the CDR3 is TGCGCCAGCAGTCAATTCGACAGGGTGAACACTGAAGCTTTCTTT.